This TCR beta chain was sequenced in a study of T cell responses to AZD1222 COVID-19 vaccine. Assay: immunoSEQ multiplex PCR; the TCRdb copy retains only in-frame clones and omits some. The sample lists about 72,000 clones, around 87% seen once, with nearly 25% in the top ten. V gave up 4 bases and J gave up 1 base; unmatched junction bases: 3. The CDR3 spans 15 residues. CDR1 SGHAT and CDR2 FQDESV come from the germline V gene (reference sequence). On this clone itself: Its specificity is unknown.

Overall study results and limits: Clonal diversity was possibly underestimated, and the donors were mostly white British, with more females.

This sequence originates from an adult in good health. This chain links TRBV11-1 with TRBJ1-2, with 10 nucleotides matching TRBD1. Sample: peripheral blood, taken on day 0 of AZD1222 vaccination. Written as DNA, the CDR3 is TGTGCCAGCAGCTCGCGGACAGGGGGTAACTATGGCTACACCTTC. As protein: CASSSRTGGNYGYTF.